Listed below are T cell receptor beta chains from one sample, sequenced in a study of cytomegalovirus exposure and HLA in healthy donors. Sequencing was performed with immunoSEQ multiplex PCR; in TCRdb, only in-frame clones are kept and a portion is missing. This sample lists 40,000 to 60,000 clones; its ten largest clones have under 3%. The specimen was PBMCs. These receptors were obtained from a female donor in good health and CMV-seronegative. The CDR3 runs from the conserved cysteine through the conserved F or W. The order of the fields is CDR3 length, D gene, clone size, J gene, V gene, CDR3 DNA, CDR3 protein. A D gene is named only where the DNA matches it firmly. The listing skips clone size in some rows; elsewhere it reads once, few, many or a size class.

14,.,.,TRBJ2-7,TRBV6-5,TGTGCCAGCAGTTACGCCGGGGGAAAGAGGGAGCAGTACTTC,CASSYAGGKREQYF
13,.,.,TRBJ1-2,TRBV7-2,TGTGCCAGCCACGAAAGTGGCTCCTATGGCTACACCTTC,CASHESGSYGYTF
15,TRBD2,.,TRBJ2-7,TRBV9,TGTGCCAGCAGAGAGAACGGGACTAGCGGCTACGAGCAGTACTTC,CASRENGTSGYEQYF
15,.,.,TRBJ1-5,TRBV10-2,TGCGCCAGCAGTGAGTCGGGAGGGGTCAATCAGCCCCAGCATTTT,CASSESGGVNQPQHF
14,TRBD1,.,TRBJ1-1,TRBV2,TGTGCCAGCAGAAGGGACAGGGCCAACACTGAAGCTTTCTTT,CASRRDRANTEAFF
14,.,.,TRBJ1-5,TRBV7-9,TGTGCCAGCAGCTTCAGCAGGGAAAATCAGCCCCAGCATTTT,CASSFSRENQPQHF
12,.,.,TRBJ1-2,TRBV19,TGTGCCAGTAGTAGAGGGCTTGAGGGCTACACCTTC,CASSRGLEGYTF
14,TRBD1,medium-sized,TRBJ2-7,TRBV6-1,TGTGCCAGCACCGGGACAGGTAGGGCCTACGAGCAGTACTTC,CASTGTGRAYEQYF
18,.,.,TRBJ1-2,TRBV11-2,TGTGCCAGCAGCTTAGGGGTCGGGGGGCCGGTTGACAACTATGGCTACACCTTC,CASSLGVGGPVDNYGYTF
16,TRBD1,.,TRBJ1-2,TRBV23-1,TGCGCCAGCAGTCAACCCCGTCAGGGGGGTGACTATGGCTACACCTTC,CASSQPRQGGDYGYTF
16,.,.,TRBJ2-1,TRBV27,TGTGCCAGCAGTTTATTGTCGGGGGATCCCTACAATGAGCAGTTCTTC,CASSLLSGDPYNEQFF
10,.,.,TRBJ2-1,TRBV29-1,TGCAGCGTGGGGGCGAATGAGCAGTTCTTC,CSVGANEQFF
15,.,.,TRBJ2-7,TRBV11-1,TGTGCCAGAAGTCGGTCATCATCAGGCTCCTACGAGCAGTACTTC,CARSRSSSGSYEQYF
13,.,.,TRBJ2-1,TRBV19,TGTGCCAGTAGTTTAGTTGCGAGCAATGAGCAGTTCTTC,CASSLVASNEQFF
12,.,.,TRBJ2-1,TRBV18,TGTGCCGGCGGACAGTCTCGCAATGAGCAGTTCTTC,CAGGQSRNEQFF
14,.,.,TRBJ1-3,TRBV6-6,TGTGCCAGCAGCCTGACAGTCTCTGGAAACACCATATATTTT,CASSLTVSGNTIYF
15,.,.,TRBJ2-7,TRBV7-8,TGTGCCAGCAGCCCCCCCGGGGGAGGGGGGTACGAGCAGTACTTC,CASSPPGGGGYEQYF
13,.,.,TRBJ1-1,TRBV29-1,TGCAGCGTTGTAAATGGAGGGTACACTGAAGCTTTCTTT,CSVVNGGYTEAFF
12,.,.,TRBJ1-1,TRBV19,TGTGCCAGTAGTGGCAGGGACACTGAAGCTTTCTTT,CASSGRDTEAFF
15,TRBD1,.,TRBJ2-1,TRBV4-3,TGCGCCAGCAGCCGGGGGACAGCGGCTTACAATGAGCAGTTCTTC,CASSRGTAAYNEQFF
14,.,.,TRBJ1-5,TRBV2,TGTGCCAGCGGCGACGGGGGGGGAGATCAGCCCCAGCATTTT,CASGDGGGDQPQHF
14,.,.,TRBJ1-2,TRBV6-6,TGTGCCAGCACTCCCAGCGGAGGTGGCTATGGCTACACCTTC,CASTPSGGGYGYTF
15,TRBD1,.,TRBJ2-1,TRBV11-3,TGTGCCAGCAGCGCAGGACAGGGCAAGGACAATGAGCAGTTCTTC,CASSAGQGKDNEQFF
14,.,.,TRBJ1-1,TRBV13,TGTGCCAGCAGCTTAGAGGGAGGGAGGACTGAAGCTTTCTTT,CASSLEGGRTEAFF
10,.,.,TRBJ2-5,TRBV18,TGTGCCAGCTCCGGGGAGACCCAGTACTTC,CASSGETQYF
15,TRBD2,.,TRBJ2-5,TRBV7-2,TGTGCCAGCAGCTTCCAACTAGCGGAGGGAGAGACCCAGTACTTC,CASSFQLAEGETQYF
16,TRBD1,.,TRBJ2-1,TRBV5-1,TGCGCCAGCAGCGGGGTCAGGGACAGGGGGCGCGGTGAGCAGTTCTTC,CASSGVRDRGRGEQFF
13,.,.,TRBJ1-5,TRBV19,TGTGCCAGTAGTATAGAACAGGGTCAGCCCCAGCATTTT,CASSIEQGQPQHF
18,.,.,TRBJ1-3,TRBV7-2,TGTGCCAGCCGACTCCAGGGGCAAATGGCAGGCTCTGGAAACACCATATATTTT,CASRLQGQMAGSGNTIYF
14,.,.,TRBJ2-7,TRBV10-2,TGCGCCAGCAGGTCCGTACAGGTGTTAGGGGAGCAGTACTTC,CASRSVQVLGEQYF
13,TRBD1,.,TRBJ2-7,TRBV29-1,TGCAGCGTTGATGGGACAGGGTCGACAGTGCAGTACTTC,CSVDGTGSTVQYF
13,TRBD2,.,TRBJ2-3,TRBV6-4,TGTGCCAGCAGTGACCGGGGGGACGATACGCAGTATTTT,CASSDRGDDTQYF
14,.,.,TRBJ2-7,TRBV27,TGTGCCAGCGATAAACAGGGTCTCTCCTACGAGCAGTACTTC,CASDKQGLSYEQYF
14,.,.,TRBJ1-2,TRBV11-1,TGTGCCAGCAGCTTAACAGCCTCTAACTATGGCTACACCTTC,CASSLTASNYGYTF
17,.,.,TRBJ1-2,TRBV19,TGTGCCAGTAGCATCCCCACCAACAGGGCCCGGGGCTATGGCTACACCTTC,CASSIPTNRARGYGYTF
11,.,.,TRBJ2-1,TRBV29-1,TGCAGCGTTGCCAGGGACAATGAGCAGTTCTTC,CSVARDNEQFF
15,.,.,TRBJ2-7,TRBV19,TGTGCCAGTAGTATAGGTGGGACACCCCCCTACGAGCAGTACTTC,CASSIGGTPPYEQYF
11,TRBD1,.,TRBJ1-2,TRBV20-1,TGCAGTGCCATCGACAGGGATGGCTACACCTTC,CSAIDRDGYTF
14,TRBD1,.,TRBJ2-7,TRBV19,TGTGCCAGTACCACCGGGACAGGGGTACACGAGCAGTACTTC,CASTTGTGVHEQYF
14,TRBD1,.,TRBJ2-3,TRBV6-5,TGTGCCAGCAGACCCCGGGACAGGGGGGATACGCAGTATTTT,CASRPRDRGDTQYF
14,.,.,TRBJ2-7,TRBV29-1,TGCAGCGGTAGCATCGGGGCTCAGGGGGGAGAGCAGTACTTC,CSGSIGAQGGEQYF
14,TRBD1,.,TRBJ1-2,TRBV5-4,TGTGCCAGCAGCTTGGTAGGACAGGGTTATGGCTACACCTTC,CASSLVGQGYGYTF
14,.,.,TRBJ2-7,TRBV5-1,TGCGCCAGCAGTAGCGGCATGGCGGACTACGAGCAGTACTTC,CASSSGMADYEQYF
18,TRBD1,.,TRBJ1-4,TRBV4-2,TGTGCCAGCAGCCAAGAAGGACAGGGGGTTGCAACTAATGAAAAACTGTTTTTT,CASSQEGQGVATNEKLFF
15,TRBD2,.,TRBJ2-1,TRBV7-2,TGTGCCAGCAGCGTACTAGCGGGGGGTGAAAATGAGCAGTTCTTC,CASSVLAGGENEQFF
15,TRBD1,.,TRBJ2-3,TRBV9,TGTGCCAGCAGTCCTGACAGGGGGCGGTCAGATACGCAGTATTTT,CASSPDRGRSDTQYF
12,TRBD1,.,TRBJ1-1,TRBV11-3,TGTGCCAGCAGCCGGACAGGGCTCCAAGCTTTCTTT,CASSRTGLQAFF
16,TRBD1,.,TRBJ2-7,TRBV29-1,TGCAGCGTGGGACAGGGGGCATTAGCGGGAGGCTACGAGCAGTACTTC,CSVGQGALAGGYEQYF
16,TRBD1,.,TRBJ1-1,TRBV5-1,TGCGCCAGCAGCCCAGTACCGGGACAGATAATTACAGAAGCTTTCTTT,CASSPVPGQIITEAFF
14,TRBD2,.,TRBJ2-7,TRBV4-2,TGTGCCAGCAGCCAGGGGACTAAACTTTACGAGCAGTACTTC,CASSQGTKLYEQYF
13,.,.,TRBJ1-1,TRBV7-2,TGTGCCAGCAGCACGCCTATGAACACTGAAGCTTTCTTT,CASSTPMNTEAFF
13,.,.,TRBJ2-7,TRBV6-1,TGTGCCAGCAGTGAAGCGCGGGCGAGGGAGCAGTACTTC,CASSEARAREQYF
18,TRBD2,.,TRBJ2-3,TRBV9,TGTGCCAGCAGTGACACCTTGACTAGCGGGAGTTGGACAGATACGCAGTATTTT,CASSDTLTSGSWTDTQYF
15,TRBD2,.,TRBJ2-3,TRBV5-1,TGCGCCAGCAAAGGACTAGCGGGAGGAACAGATACGCAGTATTTT,CASKGLAGGTDTQYF